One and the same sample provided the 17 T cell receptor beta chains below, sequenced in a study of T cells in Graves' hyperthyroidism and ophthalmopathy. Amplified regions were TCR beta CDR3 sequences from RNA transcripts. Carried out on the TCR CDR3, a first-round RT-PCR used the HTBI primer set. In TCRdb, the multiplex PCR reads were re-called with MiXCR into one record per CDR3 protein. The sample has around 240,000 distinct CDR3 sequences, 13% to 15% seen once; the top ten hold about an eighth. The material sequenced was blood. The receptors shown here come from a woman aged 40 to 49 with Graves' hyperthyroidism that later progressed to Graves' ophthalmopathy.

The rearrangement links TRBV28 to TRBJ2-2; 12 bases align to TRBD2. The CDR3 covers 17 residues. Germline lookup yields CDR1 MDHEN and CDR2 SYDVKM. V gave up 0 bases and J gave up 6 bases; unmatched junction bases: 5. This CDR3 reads CASSLWGLAGGPGELFF. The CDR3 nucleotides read TGTGCCAGCAGTTTATGGGGGCTAGCGGGAGGGCCCGGGGAGCTGTTTTTT.

In nucleotides, the CDR3 is TGCGCCAGCAGCCAAGTCGGTCAGCCCCAGCATTTT. Translating it yields CASSQVGQPQHF. V is TRBV4-1 and J is TRBJ1-5; D not certain. The V gene lost 1 base and the J gene lost 6 bases, with 4 bases spanning the gap. Germline V gene data show CDR1 as MGHRA and CDR2 as YSYEKL. The CDR3 length is 12 residues.

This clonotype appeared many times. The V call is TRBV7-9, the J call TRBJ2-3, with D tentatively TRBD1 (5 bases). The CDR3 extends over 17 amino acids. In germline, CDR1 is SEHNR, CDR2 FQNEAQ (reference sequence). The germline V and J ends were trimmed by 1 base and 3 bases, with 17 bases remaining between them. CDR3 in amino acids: CASSLEVQGSWTDTQYF. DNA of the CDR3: TGTGCCAGCAGCTTAGAGGTCCAGGGTAGCTGGACAGATACGCAGTATTTT.

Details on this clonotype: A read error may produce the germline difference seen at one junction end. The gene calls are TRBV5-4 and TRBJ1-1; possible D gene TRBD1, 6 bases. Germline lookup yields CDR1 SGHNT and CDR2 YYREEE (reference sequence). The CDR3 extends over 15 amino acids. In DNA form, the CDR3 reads TGTGCCAGCAGCTCCCTAACAGGGCTGAAAACTGAAGCTTTCTTT. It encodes CASSSLTGLKTEAFF. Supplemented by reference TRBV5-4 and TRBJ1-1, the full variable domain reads ETGVTQSPTHLIKTRGQQVTLRCSSQSGHNTVSWYQQALGQGPQFIFQYYREEENGRGNFPPRFSGLQFPNYSSELNVNALELDDSALYLCASSSLTGLKTEAFFGQGTRLTVV.

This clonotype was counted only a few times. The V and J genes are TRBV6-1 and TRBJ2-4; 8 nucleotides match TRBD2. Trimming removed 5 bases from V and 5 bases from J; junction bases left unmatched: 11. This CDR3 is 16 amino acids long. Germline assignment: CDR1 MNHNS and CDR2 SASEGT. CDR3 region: CASSTPGSGSQNIQYF. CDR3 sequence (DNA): TGTGCCAGCAGTACCCCGGGGAGCGGGAGTCAAAACATTCAGTACTTC.

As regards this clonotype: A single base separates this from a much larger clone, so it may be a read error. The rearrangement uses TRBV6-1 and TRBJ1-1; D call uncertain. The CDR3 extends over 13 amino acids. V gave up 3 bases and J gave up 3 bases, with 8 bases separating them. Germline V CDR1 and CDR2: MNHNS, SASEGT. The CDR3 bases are TGTGCCAGCAGTGATTTCGGTTACACTGAAGCTTTCTTT. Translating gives CASSDFGYTEAFF.

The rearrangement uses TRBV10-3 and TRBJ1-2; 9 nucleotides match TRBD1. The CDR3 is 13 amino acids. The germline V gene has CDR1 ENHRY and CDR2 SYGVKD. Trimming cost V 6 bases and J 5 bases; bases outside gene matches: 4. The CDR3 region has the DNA TGTGCCATCAGCGGGGACAGGGTATATGGCTACACCTTC. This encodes CAISGDRVYGYTF.

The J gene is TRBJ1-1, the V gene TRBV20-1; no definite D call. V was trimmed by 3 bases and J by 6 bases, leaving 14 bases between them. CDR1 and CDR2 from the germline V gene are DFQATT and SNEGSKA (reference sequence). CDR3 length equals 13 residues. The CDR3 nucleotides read TGCAGTGCTAGGTCTCAGGCTGTTGCTGAAGCTTTCTTT. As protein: CSARSQAVAEAFF.

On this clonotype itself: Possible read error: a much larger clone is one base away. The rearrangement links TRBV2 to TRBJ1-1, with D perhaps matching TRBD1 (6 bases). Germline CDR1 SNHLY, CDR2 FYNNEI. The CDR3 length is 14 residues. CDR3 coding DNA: TGTGCCAGCAGCTACAGGGCTTTGAAGACTGAAGCTTTCTTT. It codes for CASSYRALKTEAFF.

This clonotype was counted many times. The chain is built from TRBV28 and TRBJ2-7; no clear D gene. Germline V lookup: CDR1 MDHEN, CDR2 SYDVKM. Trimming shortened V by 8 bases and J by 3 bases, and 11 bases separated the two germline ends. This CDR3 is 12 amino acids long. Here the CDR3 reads CASGPPLYEQYF. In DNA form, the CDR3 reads TGTGCCAGCGGCCCACCCCTCTACGAGCAGTACTTC.

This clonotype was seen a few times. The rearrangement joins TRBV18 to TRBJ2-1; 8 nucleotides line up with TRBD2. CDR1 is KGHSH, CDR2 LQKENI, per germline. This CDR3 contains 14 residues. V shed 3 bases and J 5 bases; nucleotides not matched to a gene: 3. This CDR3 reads CASSPGLGDNEQFF. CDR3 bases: TGTGCCAGCTCACCGGGACTAGGGGACAATGAGCAGTTCTTC.

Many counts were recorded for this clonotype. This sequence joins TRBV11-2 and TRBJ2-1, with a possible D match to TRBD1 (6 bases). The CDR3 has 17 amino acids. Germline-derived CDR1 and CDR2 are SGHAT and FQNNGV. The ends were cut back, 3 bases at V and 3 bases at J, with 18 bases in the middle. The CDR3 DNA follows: TGTGCCAGCAGCTTGAGGATGGACAGCAAAATCTACAATGAGCAGTTCTTC. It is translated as CASSLRMDSKIYNEQFF.

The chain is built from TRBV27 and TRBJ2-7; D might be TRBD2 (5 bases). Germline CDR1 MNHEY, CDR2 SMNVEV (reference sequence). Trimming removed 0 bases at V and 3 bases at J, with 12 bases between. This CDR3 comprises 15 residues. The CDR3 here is CASSLSNGLNYEQYF. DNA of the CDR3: TGTGCCAGCAGTTTATCTAATGGACTTAACTACGAGCAGTACTTC.

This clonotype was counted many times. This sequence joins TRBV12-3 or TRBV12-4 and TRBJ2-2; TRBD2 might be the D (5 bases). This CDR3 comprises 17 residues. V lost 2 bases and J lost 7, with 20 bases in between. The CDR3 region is CASSLKRNGIRDGELFF. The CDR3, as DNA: TGTGCCAGCAGTTTAAAACGGAACGGGATTAGGGACGGGGAGCTGTTTTTT.

CDR3 DNA: TGTGCCACCAGTGATTTAGGGGGATACAATGAGCAGTTCTTC. This sequence encodes CATSDLGGYNEQFF. The V call is TRBV24-1, the J call TRBJ2-1, with D perhaps matching TRBD1 (6 bases). The ends were cut back, 1 base at V and 4 bases at J, with 7 bases in the middle. Germline-derived CDR1 and CDR2 are KGHDR and SFDVKD. The CDR3 loop spans 14 amino acids.

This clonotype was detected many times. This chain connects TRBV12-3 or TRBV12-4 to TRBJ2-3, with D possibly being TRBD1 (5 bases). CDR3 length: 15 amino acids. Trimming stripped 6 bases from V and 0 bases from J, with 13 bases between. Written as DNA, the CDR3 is TGTGCCAGCAGCCCATACAGGATTAGCACAGATACGCAGTATTTT. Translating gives CASSPYRISTDTQYF.

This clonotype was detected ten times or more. CDR3 protein: CASSLSGYSYNEQFF. The CDR3 DNA reads as TGTGCCAGCAGCCTTAGCGGGTATTCCTACAATGAGCAGTTCTTC. The chain employs TRBV27 and TRBJ2-1; 7 bases are shared with TRBD2. The CDR3 loop spans 15 amino acids. V lost 6 bases and J lost 1; bases outside the gene matches: 6. CDR1 and CDR2 (germline): MNHEY, SMNVEV (reference sequence).